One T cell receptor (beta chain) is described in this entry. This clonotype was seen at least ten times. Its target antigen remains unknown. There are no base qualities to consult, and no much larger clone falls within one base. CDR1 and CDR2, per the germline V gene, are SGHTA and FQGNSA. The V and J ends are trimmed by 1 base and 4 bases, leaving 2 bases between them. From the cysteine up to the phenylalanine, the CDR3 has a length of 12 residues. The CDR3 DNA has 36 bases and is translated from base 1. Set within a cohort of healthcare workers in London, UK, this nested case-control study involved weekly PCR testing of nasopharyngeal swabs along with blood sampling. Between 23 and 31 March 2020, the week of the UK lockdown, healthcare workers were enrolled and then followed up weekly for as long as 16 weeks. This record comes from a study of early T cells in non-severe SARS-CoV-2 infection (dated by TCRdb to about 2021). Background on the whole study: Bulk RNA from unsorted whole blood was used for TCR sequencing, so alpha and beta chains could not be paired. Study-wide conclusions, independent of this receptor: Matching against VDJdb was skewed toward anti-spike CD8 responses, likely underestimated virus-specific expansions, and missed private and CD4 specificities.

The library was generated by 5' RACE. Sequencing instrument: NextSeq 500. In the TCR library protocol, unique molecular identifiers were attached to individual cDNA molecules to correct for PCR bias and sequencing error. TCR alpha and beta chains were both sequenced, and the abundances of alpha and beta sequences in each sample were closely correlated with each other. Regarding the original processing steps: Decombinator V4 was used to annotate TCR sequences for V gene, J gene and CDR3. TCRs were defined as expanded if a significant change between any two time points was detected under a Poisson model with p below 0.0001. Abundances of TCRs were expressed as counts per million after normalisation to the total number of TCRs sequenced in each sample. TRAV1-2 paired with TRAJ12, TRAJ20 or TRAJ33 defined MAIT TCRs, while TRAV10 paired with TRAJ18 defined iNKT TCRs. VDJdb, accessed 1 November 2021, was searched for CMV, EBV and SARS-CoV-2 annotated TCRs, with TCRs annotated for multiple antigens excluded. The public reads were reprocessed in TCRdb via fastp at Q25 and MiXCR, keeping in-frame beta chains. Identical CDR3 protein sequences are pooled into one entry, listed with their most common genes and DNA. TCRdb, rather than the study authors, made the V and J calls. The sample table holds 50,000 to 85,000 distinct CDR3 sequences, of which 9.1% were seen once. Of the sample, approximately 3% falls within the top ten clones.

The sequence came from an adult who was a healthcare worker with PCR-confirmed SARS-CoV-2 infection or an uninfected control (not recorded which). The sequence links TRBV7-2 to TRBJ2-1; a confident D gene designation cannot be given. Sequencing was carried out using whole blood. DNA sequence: TGTGCCAGCAGCTTAGATTACAATGAGCAGTTCTTC. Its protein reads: CASSLDYNEQFF.